The 26 T cell receptor beta chains listed next were all sequenced from one sample in a study of control samples from healthy donors and cancer patients. The repertoire was sequenced with immunoSEQ multiplex PCR; TCRdb's copy has only in-frame clones and lacks some. Of about 79,000 clones listed, over 85% are singletons. The sequencing sample was made of PBMCs. All receptors derive from a middle-aged woman with lung cancer.

This clone appeared a single time. The genes are TRBV5-1 and TRBJ2-7; D is perhaps TRBD2 (5 bases). Trimming took off 4 bases at V and 0 bases at J, with 11 bases between the two ends. The CDR3 has 14 amino acids. Germline V gene lookup returns CDR1 SGHRS and CDR2 YFSETQ. CDR3 protein: CASSPAGLSYEQYF. DNA for the CDR3: TGCGCCAGCAGCCCGGCGGGCCTCTCCTACGAGCAGTACTTC.

This clone was found once. The chain joins TRBV2 to TRBJ1-2; 8 bases are a match to TRBD1. The V gene end was trimmed by 2 bases and the J gene end by 14 bases; junction bases not matched to a gene: 7. The germline CDR1 and CDR2 sequences are SNHLY and FYNNEI. This CDR3 region has 12 residues. The CDR3 sequence is CASSELQGAKTF. The CDR3 nucleotides read TGTGCCAGCAGTGAACTCCAGGGGGCAAAGACCTTC.

CDR3: CSVVRGVASGNTIYF. CDR3 nucleotide sequence: TGCAGCGTTGTGAGGGGGGTGGCCTCTGGAAACACCATATATTTT. This chain uses TRBV29-1 with TRBJ1-3; perhaps TRBD1 as D (6 bases). There are 15 residues in the CDR3. Germline V CDR1 and CDR2: SQVTM, ANQGSEA. Trimming shortened V by 4 bases and J by 0 bases, and 13 bases separated the two germline ends.

The count of this clone is one. The chain couples TRBV4-1 to TRBJ2-1; possibly TRBD2 for D (6 bases). This CDR3 has 14 amino acids. V dropped 5 bases and J dropped 7 bases, with 15 bases sitting between them. CDR1 MGHRA and CDR2 YSYEKL come from the germline V gene. The CDR3 spells CASSAQAGINEQFF. In DNA, the CDR3 is TGCGCCAGCAGCGCGCAGGCGGGGATTAATGAGCAGTTCTTC.

Concerning this clone itself: Relative to the germline gene, one junction end is altered; a read error may explain this. V usage is TRBV7-3 and J usage is TRBJ2-1; TRBD1 or TRBD2 may be the D gene (5 bases each). The length of the CDR3 is 16 residues. Germline CDR1 SGHTA, CDR2 FQGTGA. In DNA, the CDR3 is TGTGCCAGCAGCCTAACGAGGGGAAGTTCCTACAATGAGCAGTTCTTC. It translates to CASSLTRGSSYNEQFF.

The chain couples TRBV28 to TRBJ1-1, with D possibly matching TRBD1 (5 bases). The germline V gene has CDR1 MDHEN and CDR2 SYDVKM. V lost 8 bases to trimming and J lost 2 bases, with 6 bases between them. This CDR3 is 11 amino acids long. The CDR3 bases are TGTGCCAGCCAGGGTAACACTGAAGCTTTCTTT. Its translation is CASQGNTEAFF.

The chain couples TRBV4-1 to TRBJ1-1; D uncertain. Looked up from germline, CDR1 is MGHRA and CDR2 is YSYEKL. The V end lost 1 base, the J end lost 7 bases, and 4 bases lay between the germline ends. This CDR3 is 11 amino acids long. The CDR3 sequence: CASSQGVEAFF. DNA of the CDR3: TGCGCCAGCAGCCAAGGAGTTGAAGCTTTCTTT.

The chain uses TRBV2 and TRBJ2-2; no reliable D call. The CDR3 covers 14 residues. V lost 6 bases and J 0 bases, leaving 8 bases between the germline ends. The germline CDR1 and CDR2 sequences are SNHLY and FYNNEI. The DNA of the CDR3 is TGTGCCAGCAGCGGAACTTCGAACACCGGGGAGCTGTTTTTT. Translating it yields CASSGTSNTGELFF.

The V call is TRBV2, the J call TRBJ2-7, with D possibly matching TRBD1 (6 bases). Germline CDR1 is SNHLY and CDR2 is FYNNEI. V was cut by 7 bases and J by 1 base, with 14 bases left in between. The CDR3 sequence is 14 residues long. Here the CDR3 DNA reads TGTGCCAGCATCCCAGACAGGTATTCCTACGAGCAGTACTTC. Its translation: CASIPDRYSYEQYF.

The V and J genes are TRBV27 and TRBJ1-5, with 10 bases lining up with TRBD1. Germline V CDR1 and CDR2: MNHEY, SMNVEV (reference sequence). This CDR3 comprises 15 residues. With 4 bases clipped from V and 2 bases from J, the junction kept 2 bases outside the gene matches. The CDR3 sequence: CASSSGTGGNQPQHF. The CDR3 DNA reads as TGTGCCAGCAGTTCTGGGACAGGGGGCAATCAGCCCCAGCATTTT.

This clone was observed a single time. This chain joins TRBV11-2 and TRBJ2-7; tentatively, D is TRBD1 (6 bases). Per germline, CDR1 SGHAT and CDR2 FQNNGV. This CDR3 has 14 amino acids. V was trimmed by 0 bases and J by 7 bases, leaving 13 bases between them. The CDR3 nucleotides are TGTGCCAGCAGCTTAGATGTGGGGGCCGAGGAGCAGTACTTC. Its protein product is CASSLDVGAEEQYF.

This chain joins TRBV24-1 and TRBJ1-1; D is perhaps TRBD1 (6 bases). Germline V gene data show CDR1 as KGHDR and CDR2 as SFDVKD. This CDR3 contains 14 residues. The V end was cut by 7 bases, the J end by 1 base, with 12 bases between. In DNA form, the CDR3 reads TGTGCCACCAGATCCGGGACACCGAACACTGAAGCTTTCTTT. Translating it yields CATRSGTPNTEAFF.

This chain joins TRBV5-4 and TRBJ1-1; tentatively, D is TRBD1 (5 bases). This CDR3 spans 14 amino acids. The V and J ends lost 0 bases and 4 bases respectively, with 10 bases between them. From germline, CDR1 is SGHNT and CDR2 YYREEE (reference sequence). Here the CDR3 reads CASSLVGEGTEAFF. CDR3 bases: TGTGCCAGCAGCTTGGTGGGGGAGGGCACTGAAGCTTTCTTT.

This clone was counted a single time. This chain connects TRBV9 to TRBJ1-3; 8 nucleotides match TRBD1. Germline V lookup: CDR1 SGDLS, CDR2 YYNGEE. There are 15 residues in the CDR3. The V gene end was trimmed by 0 bases and the J gene end by 5 bases; junction bases not matched to a gene: 4. The CDR3: CASSVVAGGRNTIYF. In nucleotides, the CDR3 is TGTGCCAGCAGCGTAGTGGCAGGGGGCAGAAACACCATATATTTT.

This clone was observed a few times. The V gene is TRBV2, the J gene TRBJ2-2, with 9 bases that match TRBD1. The V gene's germline CDR1 is SNHLY and CDR2 FYNNEI. The CDR3 extends over 16 amino acids. The J segment lost 4 bases and the V segment lost 4 bases, leaving 7 bases of the junction unmatched. In DNA, the CDR3 is TGTGCCAGCAGTGGACACAGGGGGCACGTCACCGGGGAGCTGTTTTTT. Encoded protein: CASSGHRGHVTGELFF.

The chain links TRBV30 to TRBJ1-1; no clear D gene. CDR3 length equals 13 residues. Trimming shortened V by 0 bases and J by 0 bases, and 5 bases separated the two germline ends. Germline loops: CDR1 GTSNPN, CDR2 SVGIG (reference sequence). CDR3 bases: TGTGCCTGGAGTGTTTTATTGAACACTGAAGCTTTCTTT. Translated, it gives CAWSVLLNTEAFF. The full variable domain, its missing parts supplied by reference TRBV30 and TRBJ1-1, is SQTIHQWPATLVQPVGSPLSLECTVEGTSNPNLYWYRQAAGRGLQLLFYSVGIGQISSEVPQNLSASRPQDRQFILSSKKLLLSDSGFYLCAWSVLLNTEAFFGQGTRLTVV.

This clone was found once. The rearrangement uses TRBV19 and TRBJ1-6, with TRBD1 as a possible D gene (5 bases). Germline V gene data show CDR1 as LNHDA and CDR2 as SQIVND (reference sequence). The CDR3 is 14 amino acids. V dropped 6 bases and J dropped 5 bases, with 11 bases sitting between them. This CDR3 reads CASRKGTDNSPLHF. In DNA, the CDR3 is TGTGCCAGTAGGAAGGGGACTGATAATTCACCCCTCCACTTT.

This chain connects TRBV28 to TRBJ1-1; TRBD1 is a possible D gene (6 bases). Germline CDR1 MDHEN, CDR2 SYDVKM. V lost 3 bases to trimming and J lost 3 bases, with 11 bases between them. This CDR3 region has 14 residues. The CDR3 DNA sequence: TGTGCCAGCAGTTTTGTAGGGGGAGACACTGAAGCTTTCTTT. Amino acids: CASSFVGGDTEAFF. Combining the CDR3 with reference TRBV28 and TRBJ1-1 gives the whole variable domain DVKVTQSSRYLVKRTGEKVFLECVQDMDHENMFWYRQDPGLGLRLIYFSYDVKMKEKGDIPEGYSVSREKKERFSLILESASTNQTSMYLCASSFVGGDTEAFFGQGTRLTVV.

The chain recombines TRBV12-5 with TRBJ2-5; D is uncertain. V lost 2 bases and J 13 bases, leaving 11 bases between the germline ends. Per the germline V gene, CDR1 is LGHNT and CDR2 is FRNRAP. The CDR3 contains 11 residues. DNA of the CDR3: TGTGCTAGTGGTTTGCCCTCCCCTCCGTACTTC. This translates into CASGLPSPPYF.

This sequence joins TRBV7-8 and TRBJ2-5; the D gene is possibly TRBD1 (6 bases). The CDR3 has 17 amino acids. The V and J ends lost 0 bases and 2 bases respectively, with 16 bases between them. Germline CDR1 is SGHVS and CDR2 is FQNEAQ. The chain's CDR3 is CASSLARRAGQQETQYF. The CDR3 DNA reads TGTGCCAGCAGCTTAGCGCGAAGGGCCGGACAGCAAGAGACCCAGTACTTC.

This chain joins TRBV6-2 or TRBV6-3 and TRBJ2-5, with 7 bases that match TRBD1. The germline CDR1 and CDR2 sequences are MNHEY and SVGEGT. Trimming took 6 bases from V and 4 from J; bases not matched to a gene: 17. The CDR3 contains 17 residues. CDR3 amino acids: CASSLYPGGERVETQYF. The CDR3 nucleotides read TGTGCCAGCAGCTTATATCCAGGGGGAGAGAGGGTAGAGACCCAGTACTTC.

V and J are TRBV29-1 and TRBJ1-2; 7 positions agree with TRBD1. This CDR3 spans 15 amino acids. V lost 1 base, J lost 3 bases, and 8 bases stayed unmatched. CDR1 is SQVTM and CDR2 is ANQGSEA in the germline V gene. The CDR3 DNA is TGCAGCGTTGAAGTTAGGACAGGAAGATACTATGGCTACACCTTC. It codes for CSVEVRTGRYYGYTF.

This chain links TRBV7-8 with TRBJ2-1; D remains ambiguous. The CDR3 runs 12 residues. The V gene lost 5 bases and the J gene lost 8 bases, with 10 bases spanning the gap. Germline-derived CDR1 and CDR2 are SGHVS and FQNEAQ. CDR3 loop: CASSPRLHEQFF. The DNA of the CDR3 is TGTGCCAGCAGCCCTCGACTGCATGAGCAGTTCTTC. Looking up the rest from reference TRBV7-8 and TRBJ2-1 gives the full variable domain: GAGVSQSPRYKVAKRGQDVALRCDPISGHVSLFWYQQALGQGPEFLTYFQNEAQLDKSGLPSDRFFAERPEGSVSTLKIQRTQQEDSAVYLCASSPRLHEQFFGPGTRLTVL.

This clone was found a few times. This chain connects TRBV7-2 to TRBJ1-5; D unclear. The CDR3 spans 14 residues. The germline CDR1 and CDR2 sequences are SGHTA and FQGNSA. V gave up 3 bases and J gave up 4 bases, with 10 bases separating them. The CDR3: CASSFTRVNQPQHF. CDR3 nucleotides: TGTGCCAGCAGCTTTACCCGGGTGAATCAGCCCCAGCATTTT.

V is TRBV5-1 and J is TRBJ1-6; 7 bases match TRBD1. Germline V gene sequence: CDR1 SGHRS, CDR2 YFSETQ. CDR3 size: 17 residues. Trimming removed 4 bases from V and 10 bases from J; junction bases left unmatched: 17. Written as DNA, the CDR3 is TGCGCCAGCAGCAAAGGCCTCGACAGGGCCCAGGGGTCACCCCTCCACTTT. Amino acids: CASSKGLDRAQGSPLHF.

The chain joins TRBV30 to TRBJ2-7; D perhaps matches TRBD2 (7 bases). CDR3 length equals 14 residues. Germline-derived CDR1 and CDR2 are GTSNPN and SVGIG (reference sequence). V was clipped by 4 bases and J by 2 bases, with 15 bases between them. CDR3 amino acids: CAWNGGGQTYEQYF. CDR3 DNA: TGTGCCTGGAACGGCGGGGGCCAGACCTACGAGCAGTACTTC.